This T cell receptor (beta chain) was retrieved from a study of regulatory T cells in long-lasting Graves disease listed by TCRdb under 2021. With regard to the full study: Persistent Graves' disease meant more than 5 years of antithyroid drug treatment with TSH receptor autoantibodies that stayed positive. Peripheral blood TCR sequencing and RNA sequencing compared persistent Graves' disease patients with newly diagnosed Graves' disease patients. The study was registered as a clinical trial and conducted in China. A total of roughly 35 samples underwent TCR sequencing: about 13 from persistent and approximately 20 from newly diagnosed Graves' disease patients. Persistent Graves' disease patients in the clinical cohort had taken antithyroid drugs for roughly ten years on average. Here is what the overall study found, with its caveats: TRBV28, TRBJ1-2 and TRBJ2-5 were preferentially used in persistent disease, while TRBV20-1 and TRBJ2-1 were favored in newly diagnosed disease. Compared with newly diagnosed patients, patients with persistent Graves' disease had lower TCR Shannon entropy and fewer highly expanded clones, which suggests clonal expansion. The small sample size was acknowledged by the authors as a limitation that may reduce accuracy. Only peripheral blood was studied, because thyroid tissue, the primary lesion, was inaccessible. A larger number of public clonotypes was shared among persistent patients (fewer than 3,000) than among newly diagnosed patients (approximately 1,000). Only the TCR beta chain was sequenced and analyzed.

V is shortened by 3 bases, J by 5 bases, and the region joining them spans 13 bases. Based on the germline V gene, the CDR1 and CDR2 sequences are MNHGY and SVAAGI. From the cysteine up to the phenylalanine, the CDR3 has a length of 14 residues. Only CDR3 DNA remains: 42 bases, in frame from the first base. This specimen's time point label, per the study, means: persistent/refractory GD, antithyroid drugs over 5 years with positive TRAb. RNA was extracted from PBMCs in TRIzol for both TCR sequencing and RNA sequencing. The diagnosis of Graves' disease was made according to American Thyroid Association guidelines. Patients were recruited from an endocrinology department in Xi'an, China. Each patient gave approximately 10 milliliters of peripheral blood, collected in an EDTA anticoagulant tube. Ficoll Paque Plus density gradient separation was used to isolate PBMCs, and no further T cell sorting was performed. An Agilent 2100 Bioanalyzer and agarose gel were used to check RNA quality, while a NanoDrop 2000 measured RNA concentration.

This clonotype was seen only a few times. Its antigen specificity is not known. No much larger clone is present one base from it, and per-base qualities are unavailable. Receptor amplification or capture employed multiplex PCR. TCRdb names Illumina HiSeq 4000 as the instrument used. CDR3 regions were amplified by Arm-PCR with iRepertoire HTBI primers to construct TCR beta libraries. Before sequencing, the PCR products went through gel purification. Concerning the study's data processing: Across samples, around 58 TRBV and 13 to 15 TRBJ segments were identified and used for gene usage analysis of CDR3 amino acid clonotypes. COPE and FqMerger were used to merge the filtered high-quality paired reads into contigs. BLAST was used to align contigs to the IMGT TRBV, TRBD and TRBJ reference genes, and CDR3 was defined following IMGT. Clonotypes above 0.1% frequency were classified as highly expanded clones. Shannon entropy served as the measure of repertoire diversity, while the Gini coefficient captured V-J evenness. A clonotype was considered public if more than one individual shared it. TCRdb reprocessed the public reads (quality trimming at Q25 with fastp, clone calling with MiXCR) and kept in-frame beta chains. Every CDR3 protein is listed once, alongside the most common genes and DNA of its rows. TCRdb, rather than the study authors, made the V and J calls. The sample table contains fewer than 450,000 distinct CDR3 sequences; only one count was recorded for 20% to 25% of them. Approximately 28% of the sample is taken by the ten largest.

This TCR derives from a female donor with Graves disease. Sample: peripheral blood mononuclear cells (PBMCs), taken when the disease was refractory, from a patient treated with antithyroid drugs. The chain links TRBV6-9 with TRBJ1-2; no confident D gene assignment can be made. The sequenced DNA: TGTGCCAGCAGTTACGGTCGGCAGTCATATGGCTACACCTTC. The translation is CASSYGRQSYGYTF.